These 15 T cell receptor beta chains share one sample of origin, sequenced in a study of cytomegalovirus exposure and HLA in healthy donors. The study ran its PCR with 60 Vbeta and 13 Jbeta primers. Sequenced by immunoSEQ multiplex PCR; TCRdb stores in-frame clones only, minus some. Of approximately 100,000 clones listed, around 79% were seen once; the top ten hold 3% to 4%. Sequenced material: PBMCs. These receptors came from a woman in her thirties or forties in good health and CMV-seronegative.

This chain uses TRBV27 with TRBJ2-5; D not resolved. CDR1 MNHEY and CDR2 SMNVEV come from the germline V gene (reference sequence). Trimming took off 5 bases at V and 0 bases at J, with 7 bases between the two ends. The CDR3 spans 13 residues. CDR3 sequence reads: CASSKRYQETQYF. CDR3 coding DNA: TGTGCCAGCAGTAAGCGCTACCAAGAGACCCAGTACTTC.

The V and J genes are TRBV19 and TRBJ2-6; no clear D. The CDR3 loop spans 15 amino acids. CDR1 LNHDA and CDR2 SQIVND come from the germline V gene (reference sequence). The V and J ends lost 5 bases and 0 bases respectively, with 8 bases between them. The CDR3 DNA follows: TGTGCCAGTAGTGCCGGGTCCTCTGGGGCCAACGTCCTGACTTTC. Amino acid sequence: CASSAGSSGANVLTF.

The J gene is TRBJ1-5, the V gene TRBV7-8; no definite D call. CDR3 size: 17 residues. V lost 2 bases and J 1 base, leaving 15 bases between the germline ends. Germline CDR1 reads SGHVS; CDR2 reads FQNEAQ. The CDR3 loop is CASSLLQSFSSNQPQHF. Here the CDR3 DNA reads TGTGCCAGCAGCTTACTCCAGTCTTTTTCCAGCAATCAGCCCCAGCATTTT.

This sequence joins TRBV4-2 and TRBJ2-1; 10 positions agree with TRBD2. Germline trimming cut 0 bases from V and 12 bases from J; bases unmatched to any gene: 20. CDR1 and CDR2 from the germline V gene are LGHNA and YNFKEQ. This CDR3 is 19 amino acids long. CDR3 residues: CASSQDRGASGSRAYGQFF. CDR3 bases: TGTGCCAGCAGCCAAGACCGCGGGGCTAGCGGGAGTCGGGCCTATGGGCAGTTCTTC.

V gene TRBV5-8 combines with J gene TRBJ2-7; TRBD1 might be the D (6 bases). Germline values: CDR1 SGHTS, CDR2 YDEGEE. The CDR3 is 15 amino acids. V gave up 4 bases and J gave up 0 bases, with 14 bases separating them. The CDR3 nucleotides are TGTGCCAGCAGCCGGTCCGACAGGAGCTCCTACGAGCAGTACTTC. Its protein is CASSRSDRSSYEQYF.

This clone was seen repeatedly, ten times or more. This sequence joins TRBV28 and TRBJ2-7; the D is unclear. Germline lookup yields CDR1 MDHEN and CDR2 SYDVKM. The V gene lost 7 bases and the J gene lost 2 bases, with 6 bases spanning the gap. There are 11 residues in the CDR3. CDR3 DNA: TGTGCCAGCATCGGAGCCTACGAGCAGTACTTC. Translated: CASIGAYEQYF.

The chain is built from TRBV7-8 and TRBJ1-1; no clear D gene. This CDR3 has 14 residues. Germline V CDR1 and CDR2: SGHVS, FQNEAQ. The V end lost 2 bases, the J end lost 1 base, and 8 bases lay between the germline ends. CDR3 in DNA: TGTGCCAGCAGCTTATCGGCAGGGAACACTGAAGCTTTCTTT. Protein sequence: CASSLSAGNTEAFF.

CDR3 bases: TGTGCCAGCAGTTTAGACGCAGGGGCGAACTACGAGCAGTACTTC. The encoded protein is CASSLDAGANYEQYF. This sequence joins TRBV28 and TRBJ2-7, with D tentatively TRBD1 (6 bases). The germline V and J ends were trimmed by 2 bases and 3 bases, with 14 bases remaining between them. Germline values: CDR1 MDHEN, CDR2 SYDVKM. The CDR3 contains 15 residues.

This clone was seen a handful of times. Written as DNA, the CDR3 is TGTGCCAGCAGTTCATCCGGGACAGGGGGGTCCGGGGAGCTGTTTTTT. This sequence encodes CASSSSGTGGSGELFF. The chain carries TRBV28 and TRBJ2-2; 11 bases fit TRBD1. Trimming cost V 4 bases and J 6 bases; bases outside gene matches: 7. The CDR3 has 16 amino acids. Germline V gives CDR1 MDHEN, CDR2 SYDVKM.

The chain carries TRBV5-1 and TRBJ1-1, with 8 bases lining up with TRBD1. V was pared by 0 bases and J by 0 bases, with 4 bases of the junction left unmatched. There are 16 residues in the CDR3. CDR1 SGHRS and CDR2 YFSETQ come from the germline V gene. CDR3 nucleotide sequence: TGCGCCAGCAGCTTGGATGGACAGGGAATGAACACTGAAGCTTTCTTT. It encodes CASSLDGQGMNTEAFF.

The chain has TRBV9 and TRBJ2-1; TRBD2 agrees at 7 bases. The junction had 7 bases not matched to a gene; V was cut back by 0 bases and J by 7 bases. CDR1 is SGDLS, CDR2 YYNGEE, per germline. This CDR3 spans 15 amino acids. CDR3 protein: CASSVGGSIRNEQFF. CDR3 sequence (DNA): TGTGCCAGCAGCGTAGGCGGGAGCATTCGAAATGAGCAGTTCTTC. The full variable domain, completed using reference TRBV9 and TRBJ2-1, is DSGVTQTPKHLITATGQRVTLRCSPRSGDLSVYWYQQSLDQGLQFLIQYYNGEERAKGNILERFSAQQFPDLHSELNLSSLELGDSALYFCASSVGGSIRNEQFFGPGTRLTVL.

The chain links TRBV30 to TRBJ1-2; 7 nucleotides match TRBD1. In germline, CDR1 is GTSNPN, CDR2 SVGIG (reference sequence). The CDR3 spans 14 residues. The J segment lost 8 bases and the V segment lost 0 bases, leaving 9 bases of the junction unmatched. Here the CDR3 DNA reads TGTGCCTGGAGTGTGGGTGAGGGGGCAAAGGGCTACACCTTC. Its protein is CAWSVGEGAKGYTF.

This chain joins TRBV18 and TRBJ2-5; 9 bases map to TRBD1. Trimming removed 2 bases from V and 4 bases from J; junction bases left unmatched: 5. Germline lookup yields CDR1 KGHSH and CDR2 LQKENI. This CDR3 comprises 15 residues. CDR3 sequence: CASSPGQGQGETQYF. CDR3 nucleotide sequence: TGTGCCAGCTCACCAGGACAGGGGCAGGGAGAGACCCAGTACTTC.

This clone showed up just a few times. The rearrangement joins TRBV2 to TRBJ1-4; D not certain. V lost 8 bases to trimming and J lost 0 bases, with 10 bases between them. Germline V gene lookup returns CDR1 SNHLY and CDR2 FYNNEI. This CDR3 spans 14 amino acids. The CDR3 coding sequence is TGTGCCAGCCTCACTCTTGCAACTAATGAAAAACTGTTTTTT. This encodes CASLTLATNEKLFF.

The V call is TRBV5-1, the J call TRBJ2-7, with 9 bases aligning to TRBD1. There are 17 residues in the CDR3. Germline assignment: CDR1 SGHRS and CDR2 YFSETQ. The V gene end was trimmed by 7 bases and the J gene end by 3 bases; junction bases not matched to a gene: 17. CDR3 loop: CASRPAPGWDRVYEQYF. In nucleotides, the CDR3 is TGCGCCAGCCGACCCGCTCCCGGATGGGACAGGGTCTACGAGCAGTACTTC.